This T cell receptor (beta chain) was identified during a study of cytomegalovirus exposure and HLA in healthy donors. This PCR relied on a set of 60 Vbeta primers and 13 Jbeta primers. Here immunoSEQ multiplex PCR was the method, and the copy in TCRdb shows in-frame clones only, minus some. This table has 100,000 or so clones, about 70% appearing once. The CDR3 has 14 amino acids. V lost 0 bases and J lost 5, with 10 bases in between. CDR1 is MNHNS, CDR2 SASEGT, per germline. The receptor comes from a young man in good health and CMV-seronegative. The V call is TRBV6-1, the J call TRBJ2-5, with D possibly matching TRBD2 (6 bases). Source material: PBMCs. This chain's CDR3 is CASSEAAGRETQYF. Written as DNA, the CDR3 is TGTGCCAGCAGTGAAGCCGCAGGGAGGGAGACCCAGTACTTC.